This T cell receptor (beta chain) was retrieved from a study of CD8+ T cells in alopecia areata. This CDR3 comprises 12 residues. V lost 5 bases and J lost 7; bases outside the gene matches: 5. CDR1 and CDR2 from the germline V gene are SQVTM and ANQGSEA. Only a few counts were recorded for this clone. The treatment was: oral pan-JAK inhibitor, 5-10 mg twice daily. RNA extraction and reverse transcription yielded cDNA as sequencing template. TCRdb keeps only in-frame clones here, not all; method: immunoSEQ multiplex PCR. The table has 150,000 to 200,000 clones, 51% seen once. This rearrangement joins TRBV29-1 to TRBJ2-4; 7 nucleotides line up with TRBD2. This sequence originates from a human donor with alopecia areata. Sequenced here: CD8+ T cells sorted from blood, sampled between weeks 51 and 54, from a patient treated with tofacitinib. The CDR3 sequence: CSVRGGRNIQYF. The CDR3 bases are TGCAGCGTTCGCGGGGGAAGGAACATTCAGTACTTC.